Many counts were recorded for the clone carrying this T cell receptor (beta chain). The target antigen is unknown. CDR1 SGHAT and CDR2 FQNNGV come from the germline V gene. The CDR3 is 14 residues long. J lost 6 bases, V lost 4 bases, and 7 bases had no gene match. The sample comes from a study of T cells after yellow fever vaccination. At the level of the study: SMART-Seq v4 Ultra Low Input served to prepare low-cell-number fractions. Study-level findings and limits: Clonotypes appearing in both CD4 and CD8 compartments existed, and their share was small. Booster samples showed a return of most primary-vaccination clones (around 96% CD4, 80% to 90% CD8).

Universal primer sites and UMIs were introduced during 5'RACE template-switching synthesis of TCR cDNA. TCRdb fed the 5' RACE reads into MiXCR, producing one record per CDR3 protein. The sample shows 300,000 to 350,000 distinct CDR3 sequences, 3.5% to 4.5% of them seen only once. The V and J genes are TRBV11-2 and TRBJ1-2; TRBD1 aligns across 8 bases. This clonotype originated in a man aged 18 to 29 who received the YFV17D yellow fever vaccine. Sequencing was performed on PBMCs, taken 5 days after the yellow fever booster vaccination. CDR3 in amino acids: CASSSDRVANGYTF. The CDR3 nucleotides are TGTGCCAGCAGCTCGGACAGGGTCGCGAATGGCTACACCTTC.